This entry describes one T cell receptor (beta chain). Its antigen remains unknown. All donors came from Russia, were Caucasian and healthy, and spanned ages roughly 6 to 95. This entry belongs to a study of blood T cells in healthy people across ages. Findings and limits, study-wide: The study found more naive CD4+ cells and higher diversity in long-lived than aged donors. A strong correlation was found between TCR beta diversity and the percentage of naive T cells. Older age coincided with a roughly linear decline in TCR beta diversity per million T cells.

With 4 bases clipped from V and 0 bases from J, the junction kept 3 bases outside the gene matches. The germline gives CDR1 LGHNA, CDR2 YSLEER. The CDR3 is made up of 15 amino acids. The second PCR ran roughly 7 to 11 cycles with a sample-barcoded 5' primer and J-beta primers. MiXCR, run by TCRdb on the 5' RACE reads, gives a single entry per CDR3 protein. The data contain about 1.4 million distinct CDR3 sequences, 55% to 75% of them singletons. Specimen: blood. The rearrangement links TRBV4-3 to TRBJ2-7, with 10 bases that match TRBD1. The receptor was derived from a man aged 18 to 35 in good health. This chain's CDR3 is CASSRRQGASYEQYF. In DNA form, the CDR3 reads TGCGCCAGCAGCCGCAGACAGGGGGCCTCCTACGAGCAGTACTTC.